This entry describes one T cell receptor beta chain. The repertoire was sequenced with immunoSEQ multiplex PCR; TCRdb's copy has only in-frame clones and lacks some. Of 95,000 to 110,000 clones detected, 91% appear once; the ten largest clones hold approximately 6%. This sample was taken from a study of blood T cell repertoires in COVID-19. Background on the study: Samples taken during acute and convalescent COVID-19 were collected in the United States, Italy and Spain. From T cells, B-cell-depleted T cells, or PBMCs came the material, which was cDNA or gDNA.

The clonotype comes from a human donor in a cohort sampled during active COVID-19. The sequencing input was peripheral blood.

CDR3 amino acids: CATPADRTNTEAFF. CDR3 nucleotides: TGTGCCACCCCCGCGGACAGGACCAACACTGAAGCTTTCTTT. The chain carries TRBV24-1 and TRBJ1-1; the match to TRBD1 covers 7 bases. Germline trimming cut 9 bases from V and 2 bases from J; bases unmatched to any gene: 8. Germline-derived CDR1 and CDR2 are KGHDR and SFDVKD. The CDR3 length is 14 residues.